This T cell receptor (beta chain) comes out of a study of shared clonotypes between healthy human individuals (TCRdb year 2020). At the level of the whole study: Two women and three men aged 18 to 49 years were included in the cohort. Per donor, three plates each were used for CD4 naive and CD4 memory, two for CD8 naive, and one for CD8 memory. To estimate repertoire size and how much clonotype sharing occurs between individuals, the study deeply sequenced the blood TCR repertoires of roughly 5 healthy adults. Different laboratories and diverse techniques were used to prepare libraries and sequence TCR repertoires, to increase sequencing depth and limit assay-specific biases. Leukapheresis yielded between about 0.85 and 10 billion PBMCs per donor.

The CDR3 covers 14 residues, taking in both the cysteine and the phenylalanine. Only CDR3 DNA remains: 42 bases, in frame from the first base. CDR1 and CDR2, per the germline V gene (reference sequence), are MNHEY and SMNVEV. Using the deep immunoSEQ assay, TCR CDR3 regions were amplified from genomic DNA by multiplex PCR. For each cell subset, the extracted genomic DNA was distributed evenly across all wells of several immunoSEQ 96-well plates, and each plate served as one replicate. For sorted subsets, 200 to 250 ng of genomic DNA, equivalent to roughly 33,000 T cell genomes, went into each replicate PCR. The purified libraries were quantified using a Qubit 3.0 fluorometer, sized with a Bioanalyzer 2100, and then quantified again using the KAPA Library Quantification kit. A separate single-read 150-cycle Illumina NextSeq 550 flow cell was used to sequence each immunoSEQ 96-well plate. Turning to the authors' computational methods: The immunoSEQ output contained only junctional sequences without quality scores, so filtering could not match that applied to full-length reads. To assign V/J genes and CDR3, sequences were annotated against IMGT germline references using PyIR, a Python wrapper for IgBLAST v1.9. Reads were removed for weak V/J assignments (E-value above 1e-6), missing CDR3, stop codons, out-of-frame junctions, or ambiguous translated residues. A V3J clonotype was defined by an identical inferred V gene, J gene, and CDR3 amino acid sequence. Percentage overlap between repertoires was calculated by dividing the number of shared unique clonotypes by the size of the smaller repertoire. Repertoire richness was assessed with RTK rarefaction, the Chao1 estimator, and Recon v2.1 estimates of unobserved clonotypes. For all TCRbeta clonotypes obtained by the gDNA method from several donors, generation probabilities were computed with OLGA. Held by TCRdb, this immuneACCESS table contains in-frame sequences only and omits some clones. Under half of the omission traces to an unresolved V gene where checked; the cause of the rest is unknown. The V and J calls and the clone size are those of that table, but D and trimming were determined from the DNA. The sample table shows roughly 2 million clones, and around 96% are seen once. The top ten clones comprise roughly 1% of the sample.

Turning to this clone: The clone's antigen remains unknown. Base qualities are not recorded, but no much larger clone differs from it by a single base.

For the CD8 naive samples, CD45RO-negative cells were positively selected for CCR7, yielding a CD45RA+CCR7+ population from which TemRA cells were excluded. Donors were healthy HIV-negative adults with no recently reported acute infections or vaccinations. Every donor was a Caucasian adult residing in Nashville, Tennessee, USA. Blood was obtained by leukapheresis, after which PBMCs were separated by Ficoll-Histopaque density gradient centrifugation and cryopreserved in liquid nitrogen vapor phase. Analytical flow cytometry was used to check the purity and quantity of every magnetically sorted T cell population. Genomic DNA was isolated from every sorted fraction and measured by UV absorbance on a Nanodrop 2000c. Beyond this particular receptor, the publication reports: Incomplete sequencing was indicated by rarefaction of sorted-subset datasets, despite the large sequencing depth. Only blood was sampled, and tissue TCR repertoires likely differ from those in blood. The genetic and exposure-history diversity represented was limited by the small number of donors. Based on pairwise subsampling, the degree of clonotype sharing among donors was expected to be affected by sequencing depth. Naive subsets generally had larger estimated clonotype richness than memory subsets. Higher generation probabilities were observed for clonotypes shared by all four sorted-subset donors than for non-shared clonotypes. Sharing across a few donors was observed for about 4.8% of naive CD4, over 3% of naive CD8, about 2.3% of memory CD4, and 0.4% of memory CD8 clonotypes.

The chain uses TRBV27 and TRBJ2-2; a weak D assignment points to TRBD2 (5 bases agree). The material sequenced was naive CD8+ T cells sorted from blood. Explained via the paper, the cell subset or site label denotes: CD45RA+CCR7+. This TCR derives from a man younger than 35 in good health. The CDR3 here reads CSLEGTRPTGELFF. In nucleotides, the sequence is TGTTCTCTCGAGGGCACTAGGCCCACCGGGGAGCTGTTTTTT.